A single sample is the source of the 17 T cell receptor beta chains below, sequenced in a study of Ad26.COV2.S vaccination and SARS-CoV-2 variants. Sequencing used immunoSEQ multiplex PCR; TCRdb keeps in-frame clones, though not all of them. The table includes about 350,000 clones, 88% detected once. Sample treatment: 15 to 20 received Ad26.COV2.S at low or high dose, single or two shots; 5 received placebo; per-sample allocation not given. Sampling took place 63 days after the first vaccine or placebo injection. This sample comprised peripheral blood, obtained in a trial of Ad26.COV2.S vaccine versus placebo. The receptor source for this set is a person aged 18-60 years who received the Ad26.COV2.S COVID-19 vaccine or a placebo.

This sequence joins TRBV30 and TRBJ2-6; D is possibly TRBD1 (5 bases). Trimming cost V 5 bases and J 0 bases, with 17 bases left between them. CDR1 is GTSNPN, CDR2 SVGIG, per germline (reference sequence). This CDR3 contains 17 residues. The CDR3 is CAWFTPGYLSGANVLTF. CDR3 nucleotides: TGTGCCTGGTTTACGCCAGGGTATCTCTCTGGGGCCAACGTCCTGACTTTC.

This chain links TRBV5-8 with TRBJ1-3, with a weak D call TRBD1 (6 bases). CDR1 and CDR2 (germline): SGHTS, YDEGEE. The CDR3 is 16 residues long. Trimming took off 0 bases at V and 3 bases at J, with 13 bases between the two ends. CDR3 region: CASSLGGQYSGNTIYF. The CDR3 DNA is TGTGCCAGCAGCTTGGGAGGACAGTACAGTGGAAACACCATATATTTT. Supplemented by reference TRBV5-8 and TRBJ1-3, the full variable domain reads EAGVTQSPTHLIKTRGQQATLRCSPISGHTSVYWYQQALGLGLQFLLWYDEGEERNRGNFPPRFSGRQFPNYSSELNVNALELEDSALYLCASSLGGQYSGNTIYFGEGSWLTVV.

The chain recombines TRBV7-2 with TRBJ1-1, with TRBD1 identical over 8 bases. The CDR3 extends over 14 amino acids. In germline, CDR1 is SGHTA, CDR2 FQGNSA. V shed 3 bases and J 7 bases; nucleotides not matched to a gene: 7. CDR3 residues: CASSFTRGLGEAFF. CDR3 nucleotide sequence: TGTGCCAGCAGCTTTACCAGGGGGCTCGGTGAAGCTTTCTTT.

The chain links TRBV9 to TRBJ2-1; tentatively, D is TRBD2 (6 bases). V dropped 0 bases and J dropped 5 bases, with 12 bases sitting between them. CDR3 length: 15 residues. CDR1 and CDR2 (germline): SGDLS, YYNGEE. CDR3 region: CASSVVPAGNNEQFF. The DNA for the CDR3 is TGTGCCAGCAGCGTAGTTCCCGCGGGGAACAATGAGCAGTTCTTC.

This chain uses TRBV3-1 (or the pseudogene TRBV3-2) with TRBJ2-3, with D unresolved. The CDR3 sequence is 16 residues long. Trimming took off 1 base at V and 1 base at J, with 12 bases between the two ends. Germline V gene lookup returns CDR1 LGHDT and CDR2 YNNKEL (reference sequence). CDR3 residues: CASSQGPAAGTDTQYF. In nucleotides, the CDR3 is TGTGCCAGCAGCCAAGGTCCCGCCGCGGGCACAGATACGCAGTATTTT.

This chain joins TRBV11-3 and TRBJ2-1; 8 bases are shared with TRBD2. This CDR3 contains 15 residues. The V and J ends lost 5 bases and 6 bases, in that order; junction bases with no gene match: 9. Per the germline V gene, CDR1 is SGHNT and CDR2 is YENEEA. The CDR3 loop is CASSPSGGLRNEQFF. The DNA of the CDR3 is TGTGCCAGCAGCCCGAGCGGGGGACTCCGCAATGAGCAGTTCTTC.

This chain joins TRBV15 and TRBJ1-5, with no clear D. Deletions cut 0 bases from V and 4 bases from J, with 13 bases between. CDR1 is LNHNV, CDR2 YYDKDF, per germline (reference sequence). This CDR3 contains 16 residues. The CDR3 sequence is CATSRDPGIPNQPQHF. CDR3 nucleotide sequence: TGTGCCACCAGCAGAGATCCGGGGATCCCGAATCAGCCCCAGCATTTT.

The chain combines TRBV2 with TRBJ2-5, with 9 bases lining up with TRBD2. The V segment lost 4 bases and the J segment 4 bases; nucleotides outside the gene matches: 7. CDR3 size: 15 residues. Germline CDR1 and CDR2: SNHLY and FYNNEI. Written as DNA, the CDR3 is TGTGCCAGCAGTGTGAGGCTAGCGGGGAGAGAGACCCAGTACTTC. Its protein product is CASSVRLAGRETQYF.

This rearrangement joins TRBV27 to TRBJ2-7; D uncertain. Trimming took off 4 bases at V and 2 bases at J, with 18 bases between the two ends. Germline CDR1 and CDR2: MNHEY and SMNVEV (reference sequence). The CDR3 length is 16 residues. The CDR3 region is CASSSRFSRNPYEQYF. DNA of the CDR3: TGTGCCAGCAGTTCCCGATTTAGTCGGAATCCCTACGAGCAGTACTTC.

The genes are TRBV5-1 and TRBJ1-6; TRBD1 is a possible D gene (6 bases). This CDR3 has 16 amino acids. V was pared by 0 bases and J by 7 bases, with 14 bases between. From germline, CDR1 is SGHRS and CDR2 YFSETQ. In DNA form, the CDR3 reads TGCGCCAGCAGCTTGGAGTTCGGCAGGGGAAATTCACCCCTCCACTTT. This sequence encodes CASSLEFGRGNSPLHF.

The chain is built from TRBV5-4 and TRBJ2-3; perhaps TRBD1 as D (6 bases). The germline V gene encodes CDR1 SGHNT and CDR2 YYREEE (reference sequence). V was shortened by 5 bases and J by 5 bases, with 12 bases between the two germline ends. The CDR3 totals 13 residues. DNA of the CDR3: TGTGCCAGCAGTACAGGGTCGGTAGATACGCAGTATTTT. Encoded protein: CASSTGSVDTQYF.

This chain links TRBV6-4 with TRBJ2-1; D might be TRBD1 (7 bases). Germline V lookup: CDR1 MRHNA, CDR2 SNTAGT. V was cut by 8 bases and J by 1 base, with 18 bases left in between. This CDR3 is 16 amino acids long. Here the CDR3 reads CASHLDRAGSYNEQFF. The CDR3 DNA reads TGTGCCAGCCATCTTGACAGGGCGGGATCCTACAATGAGCAGTTCTTC.

The V call is TRBV4-2, the J call TRBJ2-7, with 15 bases identical to TRBD2. Germline CDR1 is LGHNA and CDR2 is YNFKEQ. The CDR3 is 17 residues long. J lost 2 bases, V lost 4 bases, and 6 bases had no gene match. CDR3 amino acids: CASSPRTSGGEAYEQYF. Here the CDR3 DNA reads TGTGCCAGCAGCCCCCGGACTAGCGGGGGGGAGGCCTACGAGCAGTACTTC.

The genes are TRBV9 and TRBJ2-7; 10 positions agree with TRBD2. V was clipped by 2 bases and J by 4 bases; unmatched bases: 3. The germline V gene has CDR1 SGDLS and CDR2 YYNGEE. The CDR3 totals 14 residues. The CDR3 protein is CASSVRTSGYEQYF. The DNA for the CDR3 is TGTGCCAGCAGCGTTAGGACTAGCGGATACGAGCAGTACTTC.

This clone was detected ten times or more. The V gene is TRBV4-2, the J gene TRBJ1-5; the D gene is possibly TRBD1 (6 bases). The CDR3 spans 19 residues. Germline CDR1 is LGHNA and CDR2 is YNFKEQ. Deletions cut 4 bases from V and 5 bases from J, with 27 bases between. The CDR3 bases are TGTGCCAGCAGCCTCAGGGGAGACAGGATAGATGGTAGTGATCAGCCCCAGCATTTT. It yields the protein CASSLRGDRIDGSDQPQHF.

The chain uses TRBV7-2 and TRBJ2-1, with unresolved D. In germline, CDR1 is SGHTA, CDR2 FQGNSA. The CDR3 consists of 13 residues. V lost 2 bases and J 6 bases, leaving 8 bases between the germline ends. The CDR3 loop is CASSLPGPNEQFF. In DNA, the CDR3 is TGTGCCAGCAGCTTACCTGGACCCAATGAGCAGTTCTTC. Filled out from reference TRBV7-2 and TRBJ2-1, the complete variable domain reads GAGVSQSPSNKVTEKGKDVELRCDPISGHTALYWYRQSLGQGLEFLIYFQGNSAPDKSGLPSDRFSAERTGGSVSTLTIQRTQQEDSAVYLCASSLPGPNEQFFGPGTRLTVL.

This chain connects TRBV11-1 to TRBJ1-2; possibly TRBD1 for D (5 bases). This CDR3 region has 15 residues. Germline CDR1 is SGHAT and CDR2 is FQDESV (reference sequence). Trimming stripped 3 bases from V and 7 bases from J, with 18 bases between. In DNA, the CDR3 is TGTGCCAGCAGCTTCTTATCAGGGCCGAGCGGTGGCTACACCTTC. Encoded protein: CASSFLSGPSGGYTF. Combining the CDR3 with reference TRBV11-1 and TRBJ1-2 gives the whole variable domain EAEVAQSPRYKITEKSQAVAFWCDPISGHATLYWYRQILGQGPELLVQFQDESVVDDSQLPKDRFSAERLKGVDSTLKIQPAELGDSAMYLCASSFLSGPSGGYTFGSGTRLTVV.